Following are 24 T cell receptor beta chains from one sample sequenced in a study of blood T cells in healthy people across ages. A second PCR of roughly 6 to 12 cycles used a sample-barcoded 5' primer and a J-beta primer mix. TCRdb re-called the 5' RACE reads with MiXCR, one entry per CDR3 protein. The table includes around 500,000 distinct CDR3 sequences, under 55% detected once. The sample comprised blood. These receptors were collected from a man older than 75 in good health.

The sample holds one count of this clonotype. The rearrangement uses TRBV7-9 and TRBJ2-5, with D perhaps matching TRBD1 (6 bases). From germline, CDR1 is SEHNR and CDR2 FQNEAQ (reference sequence). Trimming shortened V by 2 bases and J by 2 bases, and 21 bases separated the two germline ends. This CDR3 has 18 amino acids. CDR3 coding DNA: TGTGCCAGCAGCTTAAGGGACAACAAATATTCGATTCAAGAGACCCAGTACTTC. Amino acid sequence: CASSLRDNKYSIQETQYF. Complete variable domain (other parts from reference TRBV7-9 and TRBJ2-5): DTGVSQNPRHKITKRGQNVTFRCDPISEHNRLYWYRQTLGQGPEFLTYFQNEAQLEKSRLLSDRFSAERPKGSFSTLEIQRTEQGDSAMYLCASSLRDNKYSIQETQYFGPGTRLLVL.

The chain links TRBV11-1 to TRBJ2-7, with 7 bases matching TRBD1. The CDR3 runs to 15 residues. The V gene's germline CDR1 is SGHAT and CDR2 FQDESV (reference sequence). Trimming took 4 bases from V and 2 from J; bases not matched to a gene: 8. The CDR3 nucleotides read TGTGCCAGCAGCTCCCGACGGGACAGTACCTACGAGCAGTACTTC. This gives the protein CASSSRRDSTYEQYF.

The rearrangement uses TRBV24-1 and TRBJ1-2; D unresolved. Trimming pared 4 bases from V and 7 bases from J, leaving 9 bases between. This CDR3 is 12 amino acids long. Germline assignment: CDR1 KGHDR and CDR2 SFDVKD. The CDR3 loop is CATSERERGYTF. CDR3 in DNA: TGTGCCACCAGTGAGAGAGAGCGTGGCTACACCTTC.

To note about this clonotype: One end of the junction does not line up with germline, which may come from a read error. The rearrangement joins TRBV6-5 to TRBJ1-6; TRBD1 matches 7 bases. This CDR3 is built from 15 residues. Germline V gene lookup returns CDR1 MNHEY and CDR2 SVGAGI. The CDR3 region is CASSYGQAANSHLHF. CDR3 nucleotide sequence: TGTGCCAGCAGTTATGGACAGGCGGCCAATTCACACCTCCACTTT.

This clonotype turned up a few times. The chain has TRBV7-2 and TRBJ2-5; the D gene is possibly TRBD1 (6 bases). Deletions cut 5 bases from V and 5 bases from J, with 18 bases between. The CDR3 has 15 amino acids. CDR1 and CDR2 (germline): SGHTA, FQGNSA. The CDR3 is CASSTATGRMETQYF. The CDR3 nucleotides are TGTGCCAGCAGCACCGCAACAGGGCGGATGGAGACCCAGTACTTC.

The table lists this clonotype with a few counts. The rearrangement uses TRBV3-1 and TRBJ1-2; 8 bases match TRBD1. CDR3 size: 15 residues. V shed 0 bases, J shed 4 bases, and the junction held 4 bases outside the gene matches. CDR1 and CDR2 (germline): LGHDT, YNNKEL (reference sequence). CDR3: CASSQEDRDFYGYTF. The CDR3 nucleotides are TGTGCCAGCAGCCAAGAGGACAGGGATTTCTATGGCTACACCTTC.

The V gene is TRBV7-2, the J gene TRBJ2-3, with 12 bases aligning to TRBD1. V gave up 1 base and J gave up 5 bases; unmatched junction bases: 4. Germline CDR1 and CDR2: SGHTA and FQGNSA. The CDR3 is made up of 16 amino acids. This chain's CDR3 is CASSLVGTGGGDTQYF. The CDR3 nucleotides are TGTGCCAGCAGCTTAGTCGGGACAGGGGGCGGAGATACGCAGTATTTT.

The chain has TRBV14 and TRBJ2-1; D perhaps matches TRBD2 (6 bases). V gave up 3 bases and J gave up 4 bases, with 10 bases separating them. The CDR3 contains 14 residues. Germline V gene sequence: CDR1 SGHDN, CDR2 FVKESK. For the CDR3, the DNA is TGTGCCAGCAGCCATACTAGCAAGTACAATGAGCAGTTCTTC. Residues: CASSHTSKYNEQFF. The variable domain in full, with the rest retrieved from reference TRBV14 and TRBJ2-1, is EAGVTQFPSHSVIEKGQTVTLRCDPISGHDNLYWYRRVMGKEIKFLLHFVKESKQDESGMPNNRFLAERTGGTYSTLKVQPAELEDSGVYFCASSHTSKYNEQFFGPGTRLTVL.

The CDR3, as DNA: TGCAGCGTTATTCATGGACTAGCTTTCTACAATGAGCAGTTCTTC. Protein product: CSVIHGLAFYNEQFF. V gene TRBV29-1 combines with J gene TRBJ2-1; TRBD2 agrees at 8 bases. Trimming cost V 5 bases and J 3 bases; bases outside gene matches: 9. The CDR3 totals 15 residues. The V gene's germline CDR1 is SQVTM and CDR2 ANQGSEA.

This clonotype was picked up a small number of times. V gene TRBV4-1 combines with J gene TRBJ1-4; a weak D match, TRBD1 (6 bases). This CDR3 spans 15 amino acids. Germline CDR1 is MGHRA and CDR2 is YSYEKL. The V end was cut by 1 base, the J end by 4 bases, with 10 bases between. CDR3 sequence: CASSQAWGLNEKLFF. CDR3 DNA: TGCGCCAGCAGCCAAGCTTGGGGGCTTAATGAAAAACTGTTTTTT.

The chain links TRBV25-1 to TRBJ2-2; no clear D. V gave up 4 bases and J gave up 6 bases, with 9 bases separating them. Germline loops: CDR1 MGHDK, CDR2 SYGVNS. CDR3 length equals 13 residues. CDR3 DNA: TGTGCCAGCAGTGCCCCCGAGGCCGGGGAGCTGTTTTTT. Residues: CASSAPEAGELFF. Drawing the rest from reference TRBV25-1 and TRBJ2-2, the complete variable domain is EADIYQTPRYLVIGTGKKITLECSQTMGHDKMYWYQQDPGMELHLIHYSYGVNSTEKGDLSSESTVSRIRTEHFPLTLESARPSHTSQYLCASSAPEAGELFFGEGSRLTVL.

The chain links TRBV7-9 to TRBJ1-6; D not certain. V was clipped by 5 bases and J by 10 bases, with 12 bases between them. There are 13 residues in the CDR3. Germline V CDR1 and CDR2: SEHNR, FQNEAQ (reference sequence). CDR3 sequence reads: CASSHGFISPLHF. For the CDR3, the DNA is TGTGCCAGCAGCCATGGGTTCATCTCACCCCTCCACTTT. Full variable domain (rest looked up from reference TRBV7-9 and TRBJ1-6): DTGVSQNPRHKITKRGQNVTFRCDPISEHNRLYWYRQTLGQGPEFLTYFQNEAQLEKSRLLSDRFSAERPKGSFSTLEIQRTEQGDSAMYLCASSHGFISPLHFGNGTRLTVT.

The chain couples TRBV6-4 to TRBJ2-3, with D uncertain. CDR1 and CDR2 from the germline V gene are MRHNA and SNTAGT. The CDR3 length is 13 residues. Trimming shortened V by 2 bases and J by 4 bases, and 7 bases separated the two germline ends. The CDR3 DNA reads as TGTGCCAGCAGTGACGGGCCCGCAGATACGCAGTATTTT. It codes for CASSDGPADTQYF.

The gene calls are TRBV7-2 and TRBJ2-1; either TRBD1 or TRBD2 may fit D (6 bases each). The germline V and J ends were trimmed by 8 bases and 1 base, with 15 bases remaining between them. The CDR3 has 15 amino acids. CDR1 SGHTA and CDR2 FQGNSA come from the germline V gene. CDR3 coding DNA: TGTGCCAGCCGGCCGACAGGAGGGTCCTACAATGAGCAGTTCTTC. Protein product: CASRPTGGSYNEQFF.

J is TRBJ1-2 and V is TRBV5-1; D remains ambiguous. This CDR3 comprises 13 residues. Trimming left V 2 bases short and J 2 bases short, with 7 bases between. Germline V gene lookup returns CDR1 SGHRS and CDR2 YFSETQ. This CDR3 reads CASSFNGNYGYTF. In DNA, the CDR3 is TGCGCCAGCAGCTTCAACGGCAACTATGGCTACACCTTC.

This clonotype was counted between two and nine times. A much bigger clone sits one base away, suggesting this may be a read error. This chain links TRBV11-1 with TRBJ2-5; the D gene could be TRBD1 or TRBD2 (5 bases each). Trimming removed 8 bases at V and 11 bases at J, with 27 bases between. This CDR3 is built from 15 residues. Germline V CDR1 and CDR2: SGHAT, FQDESV (reference sequence). CDR3 DNA: TGTGCCAGCGCTCTCCGAGGGGCGGGTGACGATGAGCAGTACTTC. Encoded protein: CASALRGAGDDEQYF.

This clonotype was detected only a few times. The chain employs TRBV10-3 and TRBJ2-7; D is undetermined. CDR3 size: 11 residues. In germline, CDR1 is ENHRY, CDR2 SYGVKD. V lost 3 bases to trimming and J lost 7 bases, with 7 bases between them. The CDR3, as DNA: TGTGCCATCAGTGATTCGTGGGAGCAGTACTTC. It is translated as CAISDSWEQYF.

As for this clonotype: The junction differs from germline at one of its ends, possibly a read error. The V gene is TRBV20-1, the J gene TRBJ2-7, with 9 bases that match TRBD1. In germline, CDR1 is DFQATT, CDR2 SNEGSKA (reference sequence). This CDR3 has 15 amino acids. In nucleotides, the CDR3 is TGCAGTGCTAGAGGGGGGACAGGGACTTACAATGAGCAGTCCTTC. As protein: CSARGGTGTYNEQSF.

J is TRBJ1-2 and V is TRBV29-1; D is ambiguous. The CDR3 consists of 12 residues. Trimming pared 5 bases from V and 2 bases from J, leaving 9 bases between. Germline CDR1 reads SQVTM; CDR2 reads ANQGSEA. The CDR3 reads CSVSTGNYGYTF. Here the CDR3 DNA reads TGCAGCGTTTCAACCGGGAACTATGGCTACACCTTC.

The sample holds a few counts of this clonotype. The CDR3 reads CSVGFSTQYF. In nucleotides, the CDR3 is TGCAGTGTAGGTTTCTCGACGCAGTATTTT. This chain joins TRBV20-1 and TRBJ2-3, with unresolved D. The germline V gene has CDR1 DFQATT and CDR2 SNEGSKA (reference sequence). The CDR3 is 10 residues long. V dropped 7 bases and J dropped 9 bases, with 11 bases sitting between them.

This clonotype was observed a handful of times. This chain connects TRBV7-9 to TRBJ2-2; D not resolved. This CDR3 contains 12 residues. V was trimmed by 1 base and J by 6 bases, leaving 3 bases between them. CDR1 and CDR2 from the germline V gene are SEHNR and FQNEAQ (reference sequence). CDR3 region: CASSLGPGELFF. In nucleotides, the CDR3 is TGTGCCAGCAGCTTAGGACCCGGGGAGCTGTTTTTT.

This clonotype has only a few counts. CDR3 amino acids: CASSPLGRRDTEAFF. The CDR3 region has the DNA TGTGCCAGCAGCCCACTGGGGCGTCGGGACACTGAAGCTTTCTTT. V gene TRBV7-2 combines with J gene TRBJ1-1; a possible D gene is TRBD1 (5 bases). The CDR3 is made up of 15 amino acids. V dropped 5 bases and J dropped 3 bases, with 16 bases sitting between them. Per germline, CDR1 SGHTA and CDR2 FQGNSA.

In its sample, this clonotype was seen once. J is TRBJ2-1 and V is TRBV15; the match to TRBD2 covers 12 bases. The CDR3 contains 15 residues. Looked up from germline, CDR1 is LNHNV and CDR2 is YYDKDF (reference sequence). After removal of 4 bases from V and 9 bases from J, the junction contained 7 bases not matched to a gene. Here the CDR3 reads CATSTRLAGAVEQFF. The CDR3 nucleotides read TGTGCCACCAGCACTCGACTAGCGGGAGCTGTTGAGCAGTTCTTC.

Notes on this clonotype: One end of the junction varies from germline; a read error may be responsible. The chain joins TRBV14 to TRBJ2-5, with 7 bases lining up with TRBD1. The closer fit of TRBJ2-7 to the DNA end suggests the J call may be wrong. Germline loops: CDR1 SGHDN, CDR2 FVKESK. This CDR3 comprises 15 residues. CDR3 bases: TGTGCCGGCAGTCGACTACAGGGGAGAGCTAACGAGCAGTACTTC. Protein sequence: CAGSRLQGRANEQYF.